What follows are 8 T cell receptor beta chains derived from one specimen sequenced in a study of identifying expanded T cells in peripheral blood. Some clones are missing from TCRdb's copy, which holds only in-frame ones; the method was immunoSEQ multiplex PCR. The sample shows around 100,000 clones, about 89% of them seen only once. Material: blood. The receptors shown here come from a person between 18 and 75 years old in good health.

The chain carries TRBV7-9 and TRBJ1-3; no firm D call. V was shortened by 3 bases and J by 3 bases, with 9 bases between the two germline ends. The CDR3 has 14 amino acids. Germline V gives CDR1 SEHNR, CDR2 FQNEAQ (reference sequence). The CDR3 coding sequence is TGTGCCAGCAGCTTCCTCTTGGGTGGAAACACCATATATTTT. Its protein product is CASSFLLGGNTIYF.

This chain uses TRBV7-9 with TRBJ1-2; maybe TRBD1 (5 bases). CDR3 length equals 15 residues. Germline V gene sequence: CDR1 SEHNR, CDR2 FQNEAQ (reference sequence). The germline V and J ends were trimmed by 1 base and 7 bases, with 16 bases remaining between them. The chain's CDR3 is CASSLGGRVTAGYTF. The CDR3, as DNA: TGTGCCAGCAGCTTAGGTGGCAGGGTTACGGCTGGCTACACCTTC.

This sequence joins TRBV7-2 and TRBJ2-6; no reliable D call. The ends were cut back, 0 bases at V and 0 bases at J, with 9 bases in the middle. The CDR3 runs 17 residues. Germline V gene data show CDR1 as SGHTA and CDR2 as FQGNSA. The CDR3 bases are TGTGCCAGCAGCTTAGCTGGGCACAGCTCTGGGGCCAACGTCCTGACTTTC. Encoded protein: CASSLAGHSSGANVLTF.

The chain recombines TRBV2 with TRBJ1-2; 12 bases fit TRBD1. Germline V gene sequence: CDR1 SNHLY, CDR2 FYNNEI. This CDR3 contains 15 residues. The V segment lost 4 bases and the J segment 8 bases; nucleotides outside the gene matches: 8. CDR3 sequence reads: CASSGAGQGAKGYTF. The CDR3 region has the DNA TGTGCCAGCAGTGGGGCGGGACAGGGGGCGAAGGGCTACACCTTC.

The chain links TRBV7-9 to TRBJ1-6; no reliable D call. Germline CDR1 SEHNR, CDR2 FQNEAQ (reference sequence). Between the trimmed V and J ends, which lost 3 bases and 10 bases, there was a span of 13 bases. This CDR3 spans 14 amino acids. CDR3 protein: CASSFGEASSPLHF. The CDR3 DNA follows: TGTGCCAGCAGCTTCGGGGAGGCTAGCTCACCCCTCCACTTT.

The V call is TRBV5-4, the J call TRBJ2-2; 13 nucleotides align to TRBD2. This CDR3 is 15 amino acids long. Germline V gene sequence: CDR1 SGHNT, CDR2 YYREEE (reference sequence). The V segment lost 4 bases and the J segment 6 bases; nucleotides outside the gene matches: 3. DNA of the CDR3: TGTGCCAGCAGCGTTGGACTAGCGGGGGCCGGGGAGCTGTTTTTT. Residues: CASSVGLAGAGELFF.

The chain uses TRBV18 and TRBJ2-2; D call uncertain. Germline-derived CDR1 and CDR2 are KGHSH and LQKENI. The CDR3 extends over 13 amino acids. V was clipped by 3 bases and J by 6 bases, with 8 bases between them. CDR3 DNA: TGTGCCAGCTCACCGCGTGGCGCCGGGGAGCTGTTTTTT. This translates into CASSPRGAGELFF.

V usage is TRBV4-3 and J usage is TRBJ2-7; the match to TRBD1 covers 7 bases. CDR1 is LGHNA and CDR2 is YSLEER in the germline V gene. With V trimmed by 0 bases and J by 3 bases, 5 bases remained unmatched. This CDR3 spans 15 amino acids. The CDR3 DNA sequence: TGCGCCAGCAGCCAAGATGAGACAGGGCGCTACGAGCAGTACTTC. Translating it yields CASSQDETGRYEQYF.